The rows below give T cell receptor beta chains drawn from one sample of a study of blood T cell repertoires in COVID-19. Measured with immunoSEQ multiplex PCR; TCRdb has only the in-frame clones, and not every one. In the table there are 350,000 to 450,000 clones, approximately 89% of which are singletons. Sequenced input: peripheral blood. These TCRs come from a woman in her fifties or sixties with COVID-19, enrolled during active disease. CDR3s include the opening cysteine and the closing phenylalanine or tryptophan. A D gene is named only where the DNA matches it firmly. Only some rows state a clone size, as once, few, many or a class for expanded clones.

v_gene,d_gene,j_gene,abundance,CDR3aa,CDR3nt
TRBV10-2,NA,TRBJ1-1,NA,CASSSQDGTEAFF,TGCGCCAGCAGTTCTCAGGACGGGACAGAAGCTTTCTTT
TRBV25-1,NA,TRBJ1-6,NA,CASSLARGGSPLHF,TGTGCCAGCAGTTTAGCCCGGGGTGGGTCACCCCTCCACTTT
TRBV5-5,NA,TRBJ2-1,NA,CASSLQVHNEQFF,TGTGCCAGCAGCTTGCAGGTTCACAATGAGCAGTTCTTC
TRBV4-1,TRBD1,TRBJ2-7,NA,CASTGGYEQYF,TGCGCTTCGACAGGGGGCTACGAGCAGTACTTC
TRBV5-6,TRBD1,TRBJ2-2,NA,CASSQRQGPGELFF,TGTGCCAGCAGCCAGCGACAGGGCCCCGGGGAGCTGTTTTTT
TRBV5-1,TRBD1,TRBJ2-7,NA,CASSSTGGEVQYF,TGCGCCAGCAGCTCTACAGGGGGTGAGGTGCAGTACTTC
TRBV30,NA,TRBJ1-3,few,CACPRGPFLGGNTIYF,TGTGCCTGTCCCAGGGGACCTTTCTTGGGTGGAAACACCATATATTTT
TRBV6-6,NA,TRBJ2-4,NA,CAISGDGGNIQYF,TGTGCCATTTCAGGGGACGGTGGAAACATTCAGTACTTC
TRBV11-1,NA,TRBJ1-2,NA,CASSIRDNNGYTF,TGTGCCAGCAGCATAAGAGACAATAATGGCTACACCTTC
TRBV14,NA,TRBJ2-7,NA,CASSRSLGGSYEQYF,TGTGCCAGCAGCCGATCTTTGGGGGGTTCCTACGAGCAGTACTTC
TRBV6-5,TRBD1,TRBJ1-2,NA,CASSYSTGSDYGYTF,TGTGCCAGCAGTTACTCGACAGGGAGCGACTATGGCTACACCTTC
TRBV10-3,NA,TRBJ1-2,NA,CAISDPRDTGFYGYTF,TGTGCCATCAGTGACCCCAGGGACACGGGGTTCTATGGCTACACCTTC
TRBV6-1,NA,TRBJ1-2,once,CASSESAGGRDYGYTF,TGTGCCAGCAGTGAGTCGGCCGGGGGGCGAGACTATGGCTACACCTTC
TRBV18,NA,TRBJ1-2,NA,CASSPPNRVRGYTF,TGTGCCAGCTCACCACCCAACAGGGTTCGTGGCTACACCTTC
TRBV13,NA,TRBJ2-2,NA,CASTLDGQRTAGELFF,TGTGCCAGCACCCTGGATGGACAGAGGACCGCCGGGGAGCTGTTTTTT
TRBV7-9,NA,TRBJ1-1,NA,CASSPGLGNTEAFF,TGTGCCAGCAGCCCAGGGTTGGGGAACACTGAAGCTTTCTTT
TRBV7-2,NA,TRBJ1-2,NA,CASSLAGAGYGYTF,TGTGCCAGCAGCTTAGCTGGGGCTGGCTATGGCTACACCTTC
TRBV5-4,NA,TRBJ2-2,few,CASSLISNTGELFF,TGTGCCAGCAGCTTGATATCGAACACCGGGGAGCTGTTTTTT
TRBV7-6,NA,TRBJ1-1,NA,CASSLWQNTEAFF,TGTGCCAGCAGCTTATGGCAGAACACTGAAGCTTTCTTT
TRBV6-4,TRBD1,TRBJ1-2,NA,CASSEEGTGRYGYTF,TGTGCCAGCAGTGAAGAAGGGACAGGGAGGTATGGCTACACCTTC
TRBV7-8,NA,TRBJ2-1,NA,CASSFSSRGAQFF,TGTGCCAGCAGCTTCTCATCACGGGGAGCGCAGTTCTTC
TRBV7-3,NA,TRBJ1-1,NA,CASSLSGGVTEAFF,TGTGCCAGCAGCTTATCCGGAGGGGTCACTGAAGCTTTCTTT
TRBV7-8,TRBD2,TRBJ2-5,once,CASSSGLAEQETQYF,TGTGCCAGCAGCTCTGGGCTAGCGGAACAAGAGACCCAGTACTTC
TRBV7-8,NA,TRBJ2-5,few,CASSPSGPETQYF,TGTGCCAGCAGCCCCTCAGGCCCAGAGACCCAGTACTTC
TRBV27,NA,TRBJ2-7,NA,CASSLSRRLSNEQYF,TGTGCCAGCAGTTTATCTAGGCGGCTCTCCAACGAGCAGTACTTC
TRBV14,NA,TRBJ1-1,NA,CASSQDGRYTEAFF,TGTGCCAGCAGCCAAGACGGGAGGTACACTGAAGCTTTCTTT
TRBV6-1,TRBD1,TRBJ1-5,once,CASSEWGQIYSNQPQHF,TGTGCCAGCAGTGAATGGGGACAGATTTATAGCAATCAGCCCCAGCATTTT
TRBV19,NA,TRBJ1-3,NA,CASSIFGDPGNTIYF,TGTGCCAGTAGTATTTTCGGGGATCCTGGAAACACCATATATTTT
TRBV25-1,TRBD2,TRBJ2-3,NA,CASSPLAGDRSDTQYF,TGTGCCAGCAGTCCACTAGCGGGGGATCGGTCAGATACGCAGTATTTT
TRBV5-1,NA,TRBJ2-7,NA,CASSLGAGRVYEQYF,TGCGCCAGCAGCTTGGGAGCTGGGCGTGTGTACGAGCAGTACTTC
TRBV5-1,TRBD1,TRBJ1-1,NA,CASSYKSTGVITEAFF,TGCGCCAGCAGCTACAAATCGACAGGGGTAATCACTGAAGCTTTCTTT
TRBV5-8,TRBD1,TRBJ1-1,NA,CASSFRGQGAKTEAFF,TGTGCCAGCAGCTTTAGGGGACAGGGGGCAAAGACTGAAGCTTTCTTT
TRBV7-7,TRBD1,TRBJ2-3,NA,CASSRGTGSPGDTQYF,TGTGCTAGCAGTCGAGGGACAGGGAGCCCCGGCGATACGCAGTATTTT
TRBV12-3/TRBV12-4,NA,TRBJ2-1,NA,CASSLVDEQFF,TGTGCCAGCAGTTTAGTAGATGAGCAGTTCTTC
TRBV5-1,TRBD2,TRBJ2-3,NA,CASSPFSGGAADTQYF,TGCGCCAGCAGCCCTTTTAGCGGGGGGGCCGCAGATACGCAGTATTTT
TRBV6-6,TRBD1,TRBJ1-5,NA,CASSRTGGPNSNQPQHF,TGTGCCAGCAGTCGGACAGGGGGCCCTAATAGCAATCAGCCCCAGCATTTT
TRBV7-9,NA,TRBJ1-2,NA,CASSLDYYGYTF,TGTGCCAGCAGCTTAGACTACTATGGCTACACCTTC
TRBV2,TRBD1,TRBJ1-5,NA,CASRDRVQQPQHF,TGTGCCAGCAGAGACAGGGTCCAACAGCCCCAGCATTTT
TRBV2,NA,TRBJ1-6,once,CASSVLRENSPLHF,TGTGCCAGCAGTGTTTTACGGGAGAATTCACCCCTCCACTTT
TRBV3-1/TRBV3-2,NA,TRBJ1-1,NA,CASSQGSSAFF,TGTGCCAGCAGCCAAGGGAGTTCAGCTTTCTTT